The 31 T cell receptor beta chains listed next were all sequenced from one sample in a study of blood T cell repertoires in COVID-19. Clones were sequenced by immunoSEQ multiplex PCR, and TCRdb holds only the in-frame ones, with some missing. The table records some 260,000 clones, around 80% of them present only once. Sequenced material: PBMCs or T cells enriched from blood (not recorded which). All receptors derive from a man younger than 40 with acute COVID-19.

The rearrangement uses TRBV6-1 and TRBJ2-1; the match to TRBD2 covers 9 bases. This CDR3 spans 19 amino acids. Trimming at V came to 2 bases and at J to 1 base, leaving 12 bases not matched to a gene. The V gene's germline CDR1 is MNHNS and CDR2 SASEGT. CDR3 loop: CASSELLAGSLSSYNEQFF. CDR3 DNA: TGTGCCAGCAGTGAACTCCTAGCGGGGTCTCTATCGTCCTACAATGAGCAGTTCTTC.

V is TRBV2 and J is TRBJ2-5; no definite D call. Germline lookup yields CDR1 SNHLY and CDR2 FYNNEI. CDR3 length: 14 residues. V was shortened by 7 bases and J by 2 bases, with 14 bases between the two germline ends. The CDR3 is CASTLLNGQETQYF. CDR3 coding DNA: TGTGCCAGCACGTTGTTGAACGGTCAAGAGACCCAGTACTTC.

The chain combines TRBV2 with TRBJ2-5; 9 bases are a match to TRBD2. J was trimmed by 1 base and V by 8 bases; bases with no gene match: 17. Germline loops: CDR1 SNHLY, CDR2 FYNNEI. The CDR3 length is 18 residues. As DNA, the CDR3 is TGTGCCAGCGTGGCTATCCGGGCCAGCGGGGGGTTCCAAGAGACCCAGTACTTC. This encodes CASVAIRASGGFQETQYF. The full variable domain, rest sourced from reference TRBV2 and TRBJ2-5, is EPEVTQTPSHQVTQMGQEVILRCVPISNHLYFYWYRQILGQKVEFLVSFYNNEISEKSEIFDDQFSVERPDGSNFTLKIRSTKLEDSAMYFCASVAIRASGGFQETQYFGPGTRLLVL.

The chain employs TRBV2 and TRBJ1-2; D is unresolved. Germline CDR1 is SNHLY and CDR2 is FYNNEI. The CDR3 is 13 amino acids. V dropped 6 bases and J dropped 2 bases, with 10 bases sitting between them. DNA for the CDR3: TGTGCCAGCAGGAGAGGCCCCAACTATGGCTACACCTTC. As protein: CASRRGPNYGYTF.

CDR3 region: CASKGQEGTEAFF. The CDR3 nucleotides read TGCGCCAGCAAAGGACAGGAGGGCACTGAAGCTTTCTTT. V gene TRBV5-1 combines with J gene TRBJ1-1, with TRBD1 identical over 7 bases. Germline V gene lookup returns CDR1 SGHRS and CDR2 YFSETQ. The CDR3 length is 13 residues. V dropped 6 bases and J dropped 4; count of bases not matched to a gene: 6.

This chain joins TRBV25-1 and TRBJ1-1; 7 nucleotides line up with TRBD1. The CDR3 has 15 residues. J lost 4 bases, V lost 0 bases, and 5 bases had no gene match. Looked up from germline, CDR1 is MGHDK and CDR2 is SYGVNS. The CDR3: CASSEYSTGVTEAFF. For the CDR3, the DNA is TGTGCCAGCAGTGAATATAGCACAGGGGTCACTGAAGCTTTCTTT.

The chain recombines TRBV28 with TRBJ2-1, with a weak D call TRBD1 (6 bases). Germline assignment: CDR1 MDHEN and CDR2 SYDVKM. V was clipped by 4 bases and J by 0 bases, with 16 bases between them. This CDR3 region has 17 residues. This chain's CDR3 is CASSSPKTGSSYNEQFF. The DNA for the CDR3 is TGTGCCAGCAGTTCCCCTAAGACAGGAAGCTCCTACAATGAGCAGTTCTTC.

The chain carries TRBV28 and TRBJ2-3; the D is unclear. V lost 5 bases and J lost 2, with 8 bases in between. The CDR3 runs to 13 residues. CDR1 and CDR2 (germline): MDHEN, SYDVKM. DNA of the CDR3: TGTGCCAGCAGTCTTTATTCCACAGATACGCAGTATTTT. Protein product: CASSLYSTDTQYF.

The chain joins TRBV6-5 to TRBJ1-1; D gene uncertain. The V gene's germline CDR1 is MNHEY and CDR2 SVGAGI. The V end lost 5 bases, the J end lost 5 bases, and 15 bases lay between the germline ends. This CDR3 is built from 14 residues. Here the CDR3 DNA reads TGTGCCAGCAGTCTCGCGGTCAGCATGACTGAAGCTTTCTTT. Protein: CASSLAVSMTEAFF.

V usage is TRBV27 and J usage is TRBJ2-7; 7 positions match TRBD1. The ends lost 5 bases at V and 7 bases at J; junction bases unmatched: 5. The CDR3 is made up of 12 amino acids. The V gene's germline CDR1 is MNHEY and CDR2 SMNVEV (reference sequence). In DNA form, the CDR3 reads TGTGCCAGCAGTCCAAGGACAGGTGAGCAGTACGTC. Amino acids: CASSPRTGEQYV.

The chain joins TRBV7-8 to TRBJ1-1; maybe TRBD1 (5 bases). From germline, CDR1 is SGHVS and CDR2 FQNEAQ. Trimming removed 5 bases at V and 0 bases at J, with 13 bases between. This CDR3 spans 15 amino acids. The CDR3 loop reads CASSGNRKMNTEAFF. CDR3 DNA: TGTGCCAGCAGCGGGAACAGGAAAATGAACACTGAAGCTTTCTTT.

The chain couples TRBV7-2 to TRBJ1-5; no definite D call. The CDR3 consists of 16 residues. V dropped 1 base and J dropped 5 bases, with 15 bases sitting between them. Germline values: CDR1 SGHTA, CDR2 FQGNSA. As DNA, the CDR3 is TGTGCCAGCAGCTTAGTAACTGAACCCTCCGATCAGCCCCAGCATTTT. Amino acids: CASSLVTEPSDQPQHF.

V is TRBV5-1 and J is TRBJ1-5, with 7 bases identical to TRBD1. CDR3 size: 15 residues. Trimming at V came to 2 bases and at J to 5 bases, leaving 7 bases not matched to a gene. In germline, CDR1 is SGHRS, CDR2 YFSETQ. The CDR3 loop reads CASSFLGGGDQPQHF. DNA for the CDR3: TGCGCCAGCAGCTTTCTAGGGGGCGGTGATCAGCCCCAGCATTTT.

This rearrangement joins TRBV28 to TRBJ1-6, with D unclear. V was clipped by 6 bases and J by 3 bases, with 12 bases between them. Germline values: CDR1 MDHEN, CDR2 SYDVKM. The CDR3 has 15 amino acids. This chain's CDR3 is CASRLPGNYNSPLHF. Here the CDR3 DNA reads TGTGCCAGCAGACTACCGGGGAACTATAATTCACCCCTCCACTTT.

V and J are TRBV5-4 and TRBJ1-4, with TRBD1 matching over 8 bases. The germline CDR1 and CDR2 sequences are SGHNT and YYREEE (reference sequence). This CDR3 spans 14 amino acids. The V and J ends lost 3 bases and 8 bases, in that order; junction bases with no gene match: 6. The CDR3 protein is CASSYPGGQEKLFF. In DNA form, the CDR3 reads TGTGCCAGCAGCTATCCAGGGGGCCAGGAAAAACTGTTTTTT.

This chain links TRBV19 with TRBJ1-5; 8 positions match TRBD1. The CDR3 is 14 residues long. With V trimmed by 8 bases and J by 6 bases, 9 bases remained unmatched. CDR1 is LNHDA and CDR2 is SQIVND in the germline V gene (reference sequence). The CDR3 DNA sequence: TGTGCCAGTCGAAAGGACAGGGCCACTCAGCCCCAGCATTTT. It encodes CASRKDRATQPQHF.

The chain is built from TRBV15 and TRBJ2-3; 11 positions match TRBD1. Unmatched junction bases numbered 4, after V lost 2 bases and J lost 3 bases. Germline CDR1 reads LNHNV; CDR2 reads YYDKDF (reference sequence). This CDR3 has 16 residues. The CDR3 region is CATSRRTGGETDTQYF. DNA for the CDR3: TGTGCCACCAGCAGACGGACAGGGGGCGAAACAGATACGCAGTATTTT.

The CDR3 sequence: CASSLRTGTGGFGETQYF. The CDR3 nucleotides read TGTGCCAGTAGTTTACGAACCGGGACAGGGGGCTTCGGAGAGACCCAGTACTTC. This chain links TRBV19 with TRBJ2-5; 12 bases agree with TRBD1. V gave up 5 bases and J gave up 4 bases; unmatched junction bases: 14. Germline V lookup: CDR1 LNHDA, CDR2 SQIVND (reference sequence). The CDR3 is made up of 18 amino acids. Combining the CDR3 with reference TRBV19 and TRBJ2-5 gives the whole variable domain DGGITQSPKYLFRKEGQNVTLSCEQNLNHDAMYWYRQDPGQGLRLIYYSQIVNDFQKGDIAEGYSVSREKKESFPLTVTSAQKNPTAFYLCASSLRTGTGGFGETQYFGPGTRLLVL.

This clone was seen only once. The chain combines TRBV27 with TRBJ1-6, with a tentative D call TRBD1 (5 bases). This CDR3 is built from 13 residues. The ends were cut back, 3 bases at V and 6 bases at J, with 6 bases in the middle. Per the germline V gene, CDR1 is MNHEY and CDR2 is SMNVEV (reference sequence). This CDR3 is CASSFRGNSPLHF. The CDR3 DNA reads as TGTGCCAGCAGTTTTAGGGGTAATTCACCCCTCCACTTT.

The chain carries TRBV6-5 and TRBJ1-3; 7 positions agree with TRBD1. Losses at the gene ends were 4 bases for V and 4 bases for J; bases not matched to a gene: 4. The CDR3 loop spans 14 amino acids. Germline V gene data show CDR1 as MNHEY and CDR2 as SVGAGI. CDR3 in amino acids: CASSWRQGGNTIYF. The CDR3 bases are TGTGCCAGCAGTTGGAGACAGGGCGGAAACACCATATATTTT.

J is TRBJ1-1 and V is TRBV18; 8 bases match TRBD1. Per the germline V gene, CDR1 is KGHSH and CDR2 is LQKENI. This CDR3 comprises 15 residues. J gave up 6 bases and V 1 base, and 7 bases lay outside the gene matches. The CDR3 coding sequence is TGTGCCAGCTCACCACTGGACAGGGCCTACGCTGAAGCTTTCTTT. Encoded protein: CASSPLDRAYAEAFF.

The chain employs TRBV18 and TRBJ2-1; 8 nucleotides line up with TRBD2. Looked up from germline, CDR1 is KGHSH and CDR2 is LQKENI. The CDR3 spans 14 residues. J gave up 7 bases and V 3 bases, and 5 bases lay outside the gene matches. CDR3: CASSPGTSANEQFF. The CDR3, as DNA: TGTGCCAGCTCACCTGGGACTAGTGCTAATGAGCAGTTCTTC.

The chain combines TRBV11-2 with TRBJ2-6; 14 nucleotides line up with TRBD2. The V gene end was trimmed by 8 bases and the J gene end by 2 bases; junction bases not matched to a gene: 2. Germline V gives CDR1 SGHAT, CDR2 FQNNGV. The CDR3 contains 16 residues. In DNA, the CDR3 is TGTGCCAGCGGGGGACTAGCGGGAGCTGGGGCCAACGTCCTGACTTTC. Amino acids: CASGGLAGAGANVLTF.

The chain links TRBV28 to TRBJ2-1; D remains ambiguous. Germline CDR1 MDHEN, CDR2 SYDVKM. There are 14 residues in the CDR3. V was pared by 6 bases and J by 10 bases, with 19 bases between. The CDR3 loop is CASSPLGWQSEQFF. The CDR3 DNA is TGTGCCAGCAGCCCCCTTGGCTGGCAATCCGAGCAGTTCTTC.

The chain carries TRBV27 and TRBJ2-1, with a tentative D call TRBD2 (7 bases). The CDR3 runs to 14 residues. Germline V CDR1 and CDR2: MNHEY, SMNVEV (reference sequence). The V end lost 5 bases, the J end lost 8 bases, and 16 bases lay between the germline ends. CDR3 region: CASSRGRDVDEQFF. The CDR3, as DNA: TGTGCCAGCAGTAGGGGGAGGGATGTGGATGAGCAGTTCTTC.

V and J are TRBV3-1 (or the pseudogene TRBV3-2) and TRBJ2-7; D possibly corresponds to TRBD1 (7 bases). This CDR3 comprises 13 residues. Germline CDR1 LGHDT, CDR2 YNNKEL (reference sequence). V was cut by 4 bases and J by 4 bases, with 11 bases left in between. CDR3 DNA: TGTGCCAGCAGCCCGGGGGACAGTTACGAGCAGTACGTC. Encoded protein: CASSPGDSYEQYV.

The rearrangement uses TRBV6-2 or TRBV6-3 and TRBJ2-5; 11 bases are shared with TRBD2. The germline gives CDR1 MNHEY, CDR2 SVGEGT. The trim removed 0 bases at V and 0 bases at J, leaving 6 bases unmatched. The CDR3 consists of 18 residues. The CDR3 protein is CASSYSLAGGLNQETQYF. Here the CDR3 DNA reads TGTGCCAGCAGTTACTCCCTAGCGGGGGGCCTTAACCAAGAGACCCAGTACTTC.

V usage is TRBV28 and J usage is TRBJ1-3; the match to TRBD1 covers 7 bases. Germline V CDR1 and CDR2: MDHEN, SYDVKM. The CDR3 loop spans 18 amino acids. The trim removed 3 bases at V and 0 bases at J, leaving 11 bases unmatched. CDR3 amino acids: CASSFPLGTASSGNTIYF. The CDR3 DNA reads TGTGCCAGCAGTTTCCCCCTCGGGACAGCTAGCTCTGGAAACACCATATATTTT.

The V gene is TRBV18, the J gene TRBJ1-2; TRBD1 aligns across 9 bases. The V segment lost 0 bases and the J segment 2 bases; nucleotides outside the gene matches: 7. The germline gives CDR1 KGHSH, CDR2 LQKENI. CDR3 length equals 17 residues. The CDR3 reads CASSPPGQGLQNYGYTF. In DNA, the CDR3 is TGTGCCAGCTCACCACCTGGACAGGGGCTACAAAACTATGGCTACACCTTC.

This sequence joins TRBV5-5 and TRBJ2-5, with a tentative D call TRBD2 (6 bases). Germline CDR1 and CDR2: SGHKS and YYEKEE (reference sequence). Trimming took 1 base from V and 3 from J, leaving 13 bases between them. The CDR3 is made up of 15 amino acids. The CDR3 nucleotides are TGTGCCAGCAGCTTGTTTGGGACTCAAAAAGAGACCCAGTACTTC. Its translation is CASSLFGTQKETQYF.

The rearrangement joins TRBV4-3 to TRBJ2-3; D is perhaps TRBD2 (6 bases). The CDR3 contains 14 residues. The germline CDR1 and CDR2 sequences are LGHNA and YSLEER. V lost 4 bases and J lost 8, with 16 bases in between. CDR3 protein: CASSLTRDSTTQYF. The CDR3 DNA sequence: TGCGCCAGCAGCCTAACCCGGGACTCCACTACGCAGTATTTT.